This is a list of T cell receptor beta chains from one sample in a study of OX40 agonist ivuxolimab in advanced cancers. Profiled with immunoSEQ multiplex PCR; TCRdb holds only in-frame clones, not every one. The data hold 78,000 or so clones, with approximately 90% observed a single time. This material consisted of CD4+ or CD8+ T cells sorted from blood, taken in a trial of the OX40 agonist ivuxolimab. The source is an adult with an advanced solid tumor such as melanoma, head and neck, liver or kidney cancer. CDR3s leave out the opening cysteine and the closing phenylalanine or tryptophan. Fields, in order: J gene, V gene, D gene, CDR3 protein. A D gene is named only where the DNA matches it firmly.

TRBJ2-1 | TRBV14 | - | ASSQARGFEQF
TRBJ1-5 | TRBV27 | - | ASSPQNQPQH
TRBJ1-4 | TRBV6-5 | TRBD1 | ASSRDRVYEKLF
TRBJ1-5 | TRBV6-4 | TRBD1 | ASRPQGGSEQPQH
TRBJ2-7 | TRBV5-8 | TRBD2 | ASSTGTSGTYEQY
TRBJ2-7 | TRBV5-4 | - | ASSLGFLYEQY
TRBJ2-7 | TRBV7-2 | TRBD2 | ASSRLAGATYEQY
TRBJ1-1 | TRBV29-1 | TRBD1 | SVYRGTEAF
TRBJ1-4 | TRBV19 | - | ASSIRVEAEKLF
TRBJ1-4 | TRBV10-3 | - | AISESQGLGEKLF
TRBJ2-2 | TRBV5-1 | TRBD2 | ASSVRGAGELF
TRBJ2-1 | TRBV5-5 | TRBD2 | ASSLAVHSGSEADEQF
TRBJ1-4 | TRBV30 | - | AWSRWGGEGEKLF
TRBJ2-1 | TRBV29-1 | TRBD2 | SSGREEGEQF
TRBJ2-7 | TRBV27 | TRBD2 | ASSLKARLAGFGEQY
TRBJ2-7 | TRBV7-4 | - | ASSPGDPHVSIREQY
TRBJ2-1 | TRBV5-1 | TRBD2 | ASSSILADYNEQF
TRBJ1-4 | TRBV7-2 | - | ASSYPGEKLF
TRBJ2-3 | TRBV18 | - | ASSPNTDTQY
TRBJ2-7 | TRBV9 | - | ASSVDLATYEQY
TRBJ1-1 | TRBV18 | TRBD1 | ASSGTGVGMNTEAF
TRBJ2-3 | TRBV4-2 | - | ASSLSRDARSTDTQY
TRBJ2-7 | TRBV7-6 | TRBD1 | ASSSGTGMGEQY
TRBJ2-2 | TRBV15 | - | ATSIVGARTGELF
TRBJ2-2 | TRBV4-2 | TRBD2 | ASSRDSGRGAGELF
TRBJ2-3 | TRBV6-1 | - | ASSELGGGGTDTQY
TRBJ2-3 | TRBV5-4 | - | ASSTGSPGDTQY
TRBJ2-6 | TRBV7-8 | TRBD2 | ASSLVISGRSPPSGANVLT
TRBJ1-2 | TRBV19 | - | ASSIYLAYGYT
TRBJ1-1 | TRBV5-1 | TRBD1 | ASSLEGTGGGTEAF
TRBJ2-7 | TRBV2 | - | ASWVSSYEQY
TRBJ1-2 | TRBV29-1 | - | SVSGGPGVYGYT
TRBJ2-7 | TRBV5-5 | - | ASSLGWSSYEQY
TRBJ2-5 | TRBV21-1 | - | ASTTDRDQETQY
TRBJ2-5 | TRBV19 | TRBD1 | ASSRTGSETQY
TRBJ2-1 | TRBV25-1 | - | ASSEWARDEQF
TRBJ1-4 | TRBV10-3 | - | AISDLQGSNEKLF
TRBJ2-1 | TRBV9 | TRBD2 | ASSVTSANNEQF
TRBJ1-1 | TRBV30 | TRBD1 | AWSRQGGFTEAF
TRBJ1-2 | TRBV30 | TRBD1 | AWSLTGDGYT
TRBJ2-2 | TRBV10-3 | TRBD1 | AISSAGTGSTGELF
TRBJ2-7 | TRBV7-2 | - | ASSPERGSQY
TRBJ1-6 | TRBV4-1 | - | ASSPGLRGVDSPLH
TRBJ2-7 | TRBV6-5 | - | ASSYGGNYEQY
TRBJ1-2 | TRBV19 | - | ASSMAPYGYT
TRBJ2-6 | TRBV29-1 | TRBD1 | SARQGSGANVLT
TRBJ2-2 | TRBV10-3 | TRBD1 | AISEITGTGVGELF
TRBJ1-1 | TRBV18 | - | ASSPGENTEAF
TRBJ2-1 | TRBV5-5 | TRBD2 | ASSLVSGRRNEQF
TRBJ2-7 | TRBV7-2 | - | ASSLQGIYEQY
TRBJ1-3 | TRBV7-2 | - | ASRRSRDDGNTIY
TRBJ2-5 | TRBV5-5 | TRBD2 | ASTTGGYETQY